This TCR beta chain was sequenced during a study of cytomegalovirus exposure and HLA in healthy donors. Background on the study: An earlier analysis found fewer than 140 million unique TCR beta sequences from 150 million to 200 million T cells.

Primers included in the PCR were 60 Vbeta and 13 Jbeta primers. The method was immunoSEQ multiplex PCR; TCRdb's version includes in-frame clones alone and lacks a portion of them. Reported are some 130,000 clones; the ten largest clones contain approximately 1.5%. Germline V gene lookup returns CDR1 SGDLS and CDR2 YYNGEE. The CDR3 loop spans 14 amino acids. V lost 1 base to trimming and J lost 2 bases, with 7 bases between them. As concerns this clone: Its antigen is not identified.

Points from the study as a whole: TCR beta V segments were, for the most part, productive about 87% or about 30% of the time in an earlier analysis. For TCR beta chains, V- and J-gene trimming was later linked to a missense DCLRE1C variant. There was a cluster of highly shared sequence variants that was likely a sequencing artifact.

This clonotype was sampled from a woman between 40 and 50 years old in good health and CMV-seronegative. This chain uses TRBV9 with TRBJ1-5; no firm D call. The material sequenced was PBMCs. DNA for the CDR3: TGTGCCAGCAGCGTACGAGGAGGCAATCAGCCCCAGCATTTT. Protein: CASSVRGGNQPQHF.